The clone carrying this T cell receptor (beta chain) has only one observation. These data come from a study of identical twins. TCRdb processed the 5' RACE reads anew with MiXCR; each CDR3 protein has one entry. This sample carries 550,000 to 700,000 distinct CDR3 sequences, over 20% of them seen once, and the ten largest clones take around 4.5%. Germline CDR1 and CDR2: SGHDT and YYEEEE. The CDR3 spans 12 residues. Trimming stripped 4 bases from V and 11 bases from J, with 15 bases between. This sample also appeared in a second study, on T cells expressing NK-cell markers. That work adds: Out of eight donors sequenced, seven tested HCMV-seropositive and the remaining one seronegative.

The chain recombines TRBV5-6 with TRBJ1-1; D not certain. Specimen: PBMCs. The source of this sequence is a woman aged 18-29 years in good health. The DNA of the CDR3 is TGTGCCAGCAGCCACGGATCGTCTAAGGCTTTCTTT. This encodes CASSHGSSKAFF. Full variable domain (missing parts from reference TRBV5-6 and TRBJ1-1): DAGVTQSPTHLIKTRGQQVTLRCSPKSGHDTVSWYQQALGQGPQFIFQYYEEEERQRGNFPDRFSGHQFPNYSSELNVNALLLGDSALYLCASSHGSSKAFFGQGTRLTVV.